This T cell receptor beta chain was identified during a study of brain T cells in children with intractable seizures. Between the trimmed V and J ends, which lost 4 bases and 5 bases, there was a span of 6 bases. Germline V gene sequence: CDR1 SEHNR, CDR2 FQNEAQ (reference sequence). CDR3 length: 13 residues. Data came from immunoSEQ multiplex PCR; TCRdb stores just in-frame clones and leaves some out. The repertoire has under 400,000 clones, over 85% of them found once; the top ten carry 5.5% to 6%. Time point indicated: blood from clinic visit 5 months post-surgery; TSC patient then seizure free. V gene TRBV7-9 combines with J gene TRBJ1-6; weak D call: TRBD1 (6 bases). This TCR was sampled from a boy younger than two with tuberous sclerosis and intractable seizures. Sequences were derived from peripheral blood, sampled approximately 5 months after surgery. CDR3 sequence reads: CASSSGDNSPLHF. The CDR3 DNA follows: TGTGCCAGCAGCTCAGGGGATAATTCACCCCTCCACTTT.